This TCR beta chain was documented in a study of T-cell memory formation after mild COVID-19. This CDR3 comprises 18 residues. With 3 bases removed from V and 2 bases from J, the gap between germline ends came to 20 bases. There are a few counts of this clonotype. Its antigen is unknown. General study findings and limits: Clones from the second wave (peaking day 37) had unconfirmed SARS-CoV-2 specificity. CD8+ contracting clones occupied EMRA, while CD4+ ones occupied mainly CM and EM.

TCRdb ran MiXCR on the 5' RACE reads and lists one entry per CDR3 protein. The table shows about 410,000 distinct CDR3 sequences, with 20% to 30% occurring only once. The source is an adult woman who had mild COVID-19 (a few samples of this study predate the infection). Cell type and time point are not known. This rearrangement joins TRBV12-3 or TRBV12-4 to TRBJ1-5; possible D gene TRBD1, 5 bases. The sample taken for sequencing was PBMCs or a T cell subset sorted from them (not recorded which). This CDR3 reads CASSLGGTRYSGNQPQHF. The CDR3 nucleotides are TGTGCCAGCAGTTTGGGTGGGACGCGATACTCGGGCAATCAGCCCCAGCATTTT.